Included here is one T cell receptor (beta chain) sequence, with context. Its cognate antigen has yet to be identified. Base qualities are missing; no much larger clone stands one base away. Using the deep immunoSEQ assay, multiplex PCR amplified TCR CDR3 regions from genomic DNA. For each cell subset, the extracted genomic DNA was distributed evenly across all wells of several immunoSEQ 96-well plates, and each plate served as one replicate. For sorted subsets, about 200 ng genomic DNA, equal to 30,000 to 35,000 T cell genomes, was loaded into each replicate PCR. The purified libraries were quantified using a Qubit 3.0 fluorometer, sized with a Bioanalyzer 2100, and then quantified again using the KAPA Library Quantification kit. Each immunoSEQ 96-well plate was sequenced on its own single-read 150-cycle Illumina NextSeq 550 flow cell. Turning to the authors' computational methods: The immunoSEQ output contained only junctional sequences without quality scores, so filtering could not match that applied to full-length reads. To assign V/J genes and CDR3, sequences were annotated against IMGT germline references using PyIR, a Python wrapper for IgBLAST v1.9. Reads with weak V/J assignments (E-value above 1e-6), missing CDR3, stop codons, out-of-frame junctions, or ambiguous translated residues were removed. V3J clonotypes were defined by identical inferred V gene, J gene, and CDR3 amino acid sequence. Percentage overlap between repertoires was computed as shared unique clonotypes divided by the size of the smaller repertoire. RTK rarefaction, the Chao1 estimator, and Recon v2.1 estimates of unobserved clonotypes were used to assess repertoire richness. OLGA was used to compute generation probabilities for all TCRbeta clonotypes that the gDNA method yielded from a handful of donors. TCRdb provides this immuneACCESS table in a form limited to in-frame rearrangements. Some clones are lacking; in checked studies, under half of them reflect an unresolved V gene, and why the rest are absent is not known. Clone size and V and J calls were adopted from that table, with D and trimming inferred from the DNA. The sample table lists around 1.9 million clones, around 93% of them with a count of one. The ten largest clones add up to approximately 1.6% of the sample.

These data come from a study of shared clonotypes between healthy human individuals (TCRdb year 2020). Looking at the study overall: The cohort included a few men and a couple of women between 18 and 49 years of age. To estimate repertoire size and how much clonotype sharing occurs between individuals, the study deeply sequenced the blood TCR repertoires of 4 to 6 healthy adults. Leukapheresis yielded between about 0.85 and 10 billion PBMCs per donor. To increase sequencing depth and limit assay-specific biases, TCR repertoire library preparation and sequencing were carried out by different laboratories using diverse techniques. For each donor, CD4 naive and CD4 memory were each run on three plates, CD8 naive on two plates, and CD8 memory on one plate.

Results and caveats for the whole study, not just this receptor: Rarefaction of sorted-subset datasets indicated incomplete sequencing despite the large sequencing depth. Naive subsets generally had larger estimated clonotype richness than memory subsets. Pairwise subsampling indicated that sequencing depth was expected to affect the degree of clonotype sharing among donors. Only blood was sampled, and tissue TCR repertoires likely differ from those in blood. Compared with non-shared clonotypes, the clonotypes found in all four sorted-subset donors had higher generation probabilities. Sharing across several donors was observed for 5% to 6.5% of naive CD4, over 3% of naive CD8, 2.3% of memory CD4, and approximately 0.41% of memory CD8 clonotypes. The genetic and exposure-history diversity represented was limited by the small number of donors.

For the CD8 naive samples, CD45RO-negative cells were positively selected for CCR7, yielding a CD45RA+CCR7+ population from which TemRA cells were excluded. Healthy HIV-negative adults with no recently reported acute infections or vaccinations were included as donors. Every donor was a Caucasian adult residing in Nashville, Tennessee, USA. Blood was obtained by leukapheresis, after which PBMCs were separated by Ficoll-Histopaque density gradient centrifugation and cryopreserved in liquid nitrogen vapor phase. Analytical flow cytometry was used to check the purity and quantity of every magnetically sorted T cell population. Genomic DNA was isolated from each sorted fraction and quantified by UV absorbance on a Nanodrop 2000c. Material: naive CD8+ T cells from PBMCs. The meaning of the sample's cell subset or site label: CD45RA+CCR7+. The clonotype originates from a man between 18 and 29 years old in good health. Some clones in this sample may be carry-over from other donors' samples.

The CDR3: CASSPRGTGPLDEQFF. In nucleotide form, the sequence is TGTGCCAGCAGCCCACGGGGGACAGGGCCCCTGGATGAGCAGTTCTTC. The rearrangement joined TRBV9 to TRBJ2-1; the junction holds 9 bases that match TRBD1. V is pruned by 4 bases and J by 8 bases, leaving 13 bases of the junction without a gene match. For CDR1 and CDR2, the germline V gene lists SGDLS and YYNGEE. The CDR3, from cysteine to phenylalanine, totals 16 residues. Of the read, only the CDR3 DNA is kept; its 48 bases are in frame from base 1.